One sample yielded the 12 T cell receptor beta chains listed below, sequenced in a study of blood T cell repertoires in COVID-19. TCRdb's table, derived via immunoSEQ multiplex PCR, lists solely in-frame clones and lacks some. The profile shows about 200,000 clones, 75% to 90% of them singletons. The sequenced sample was peripheral blood. The source is a man aged 40-55 years with acute or convalescent COVID-19.

V and J are TRBV6-1 and TRBJ1-2; D is uncertain. The CDR3 runs 14 residues. CDR1 and CDR2 from the germline V gene are MNHNS and SASEGT. Trimming stripped 2 bases from V and 8 bases from J, with 15 bases between. This chain's CDR3 is CASSERTAWGGYTF. The DNA for the CDR3 is TGTGCCAGCAGTGAACGGACTGCGTGGGGAGGCTACACCTTC.

The gene calls are TRBV5-4 and TRBJ2-3; the D gene is possibly TRBD2 (6 bases). The CDR3 spans 16 residues. Trimming took 0 bases from V and 2 from J, leaving 13 bases between them. Germline V gene lookup returns CDR1 SGHNT and CDR2 YYREEE (reference sequence). DNA of the CDR3: TGTGCCAGCAGCTTGGCCGTCGCGGGACCCACAGATACGCAGTATTTT. Encoded protein: CASSLAVAGPTDTQYF.

CDR3 sequence: CASSLASQGLGEKLFF. The CDR3, as DNA: TGCGCCAGCAGCTTGGCCTCGCAGGGGTTGGGGGAAAAACTGTTTTTT. This chain connects TRBV5-1 to TRBJ1-4; tentatively, D is TRBD1 (6 bases). Germline CDR1 reads SGHRS; CDR2 reads YFSETQ. Trimming left V 0 bases short and J 8 bases short, with 17 bases between. The CDR3 spans 16 residues.

The rearrangement uses TRBV29-1 and TRBJ2-2, with TRBD1 matching over 10 bases. The V gene end was trimmed by 4 bases and the J gene end by 4 bases; junction bases not matched to a gene: 3. CDR1 is SQVTM, CDR2 ANQGSEA, per germline. This CDR3 contains 14 residues. CDR3 sequence reads: CSVVRTGGTGELFF. DNA for the CDR3: TGCAGCGTTGTACGGACAGGGGGCACCGGGGAGCTGTTTTTT.

V gene TRBV16 combines with J gene TRBJ2-4, with TRBD1 matching 9 bases. Germline CDR1 is KGHSY and CDR2 is FQNENV. V dropped 2 bases and J dropped 1; count of bases not matched to a gene: 6. The CDR3 spans 17 residues. The CDR3 nucleotides are TGTGCCAGCAGCCAAGTCAAGGGACAGGGTGCCAAAAACATTCAGTACTTC. It specifies CASSQVKGQGAKNIQYF.

The chain couples TRBV6-2 or TRBV6-3 to TRBJ2-1; tentatively, D is TRBD1 (5 bases). Trimming cost V 5 bases and J 5 bases, with 10 bases left between them. The CDR3 totals 13 residues. Per the germline V gene, CDR1 is MNHEY and CDR2 is SVGEGT. The CDR3 loop is CASSQGKNNEQFF. The CDR3 region has the DNA TGTGCCAGCAGTCAGGGTAAAAACAATGAGCAGTTCTTC.

The chain couples TRBV7-2 to TRBJ2-7; 7 bases fit TRBD2. Trimming at V came to 0 bases and at J to 1 base, leaving 6 bases not matched to a gene. The CDR3 is 16 residues long. CDR1 and CDR2 from the germline V gene are SGHTA and FQGNSA. CDR3 amino acids: CASSLAGGGVSYEQYF. The CDR3 DNA follows: TGTGCCAGCAGCTTAGCAGGCGGGGGTGTTTCCTACGAGCAGTACTTC.

This chain uses TRBV9 with TRBJ2-2, with D possibly matching TRBD2 (6 bases). V lost 4 bases and J lost 1, with 14 bases in between. In germline, CDR1 is SGDLS, CDR2 YYNGEE. CDR3 length equals 16 residues. The CDR3 sequence is CASSPTWGLNTGELFF. CDR3 coding DNA: TGTGCCAGCAGCCCGACCTGGGGACTGAACACCGGGGAGCTGTTTTTT.

This clone was seen a few times. The rearrangement links TRBV9 to TRBJ2-7; 7 bases agree with TRBD1. Trimming removed 4 bases from V and 3 bases from J; junction bases left unmatched: 10. This CDR3 comprises 15 residues. Germline assignment: CDR1 SGDLS and CDR2 YYNGEE. CDR3 nucleotide sequence: TGTGCCAGCAGCCCCTACAGGGACAGCTACTACGAGCAGTACTTC. Its translation: CASSPYRDSYYEQYF.

This sequence joins TRBV9 and TRBJ1-1; 12 bases agree with TRBD1. From germline, CDR1 is SGDLS and CDR2 YYNGEE. The CDR3 extends over 18 amino acids. The J segment lost 4 bases and the V segment lost 2 bases, leaving 12 bases of the junction unmatched. CDR3 coding DNA: TGTGCCAGCAGCGTCACGACGGGACAGGGGGCGATGGGCACTGAAGCTTTCTTT. Its protein is CASSVTTGQGAMGTEAFF.

This chain connects TRBV2 to TRBJ2-5, with TRBD2 matching over 11 bases. The CDR3 covers 16 residues. Per germline, CDR1 SNHLY and CDR2 FYNNEI. The V segment lost 6 bases and the J segment 2 bases; nucleotides outside the gene matches: 8. The CDR3 loop reads CASSHTSGGPQETQYF. CDR3 DNA sequence: TGTGCCAGCAGCCATACTAGCGGGGGACCGCAAGAGACCCAGTACTTC.

This chain connects TRBV29-1 to TRBJ2-3; 13 positions agree with TRBD2. J gave up 2 bases and V 4 bases, and 6 bases lay outside the gene matches. This CDR3 region has 16 residues. Germline CDR1 reads SQVTM; CDR2 reads ANQGSEA. This CDR3 is CSVAPLAGGTTDTQYF. The DNA of the CDR3 is TGCAGCGTTGCACCACTAGCGGGAGGGACCACAGATACGCAGTATTTT.